This TCR beta chain was recovered during a study of T cells in Graves' hyperthyroidism and ophthalmopathy. Based on clinical symptoms, serum thyroxine and TRAb, thyroid ultrasound and orbital computed tomography, diagnoses were reached. Overall study results and limits: For ophthalmopathy, model prediction preceded onset by a median about 6 months. Stable hyperthyroidism and ophthalmopathy were separated using 13 V-J signatures.

This clonotype has ten or more counts. The antigen remains unidentified. V lost 8 bases and J 0 bases, leaving 17 bases between the germline ends. The V gene's germline CDR1 is MDHEN and CDR2 SYDVKM. This CDR3 comprises 17 residues. RNA transcripts provided the source from which TCR beta CDR3 regions were amplified. When the TCR CDR3 underwent first-round RT-PCR, the HTBI primer set was used. TCRdb itself ran the multiplex PCR reads through MiXCR, one entry per CDR3 protein. Of 500,000 or so distinct CDR3 sequences listed, 15% to 20% are singletons. The V call is TRBV28, the J call TRBJ2-6; tentatively, D is TRBD1 or TRBD2 (5 bases each). The sequence was obtained from a woman aged 18 to 35 with Graves' ophthalmopathy. Specimen: blood. This CDR3 is CASAPGVGDSGANVLTF. CDR3 DNA sequence: TGTGCCAGCGCCCCAGGTGTGGGGGACTCTGGGGCCAACGTCCTGACTTTC.